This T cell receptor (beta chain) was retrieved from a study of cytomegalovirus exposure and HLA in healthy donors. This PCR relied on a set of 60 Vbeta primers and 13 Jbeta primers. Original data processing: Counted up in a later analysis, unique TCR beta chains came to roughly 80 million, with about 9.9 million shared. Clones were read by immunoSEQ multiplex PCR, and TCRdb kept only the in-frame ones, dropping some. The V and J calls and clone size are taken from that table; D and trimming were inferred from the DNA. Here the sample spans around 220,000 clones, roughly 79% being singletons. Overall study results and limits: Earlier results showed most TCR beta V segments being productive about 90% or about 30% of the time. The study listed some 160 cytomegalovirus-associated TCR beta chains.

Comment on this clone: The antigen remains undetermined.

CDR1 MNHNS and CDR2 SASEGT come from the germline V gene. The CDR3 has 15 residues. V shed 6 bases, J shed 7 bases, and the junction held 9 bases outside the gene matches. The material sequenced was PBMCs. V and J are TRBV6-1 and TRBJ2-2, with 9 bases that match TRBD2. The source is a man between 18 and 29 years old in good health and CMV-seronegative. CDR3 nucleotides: TGTGCCAGCAGGGAAAGCGGGGGGAGGGGCGGGGAGCTGTTTTTT. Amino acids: CASRESGGRGGELFF.